This is a list of T cell receptor beta chains from one sample in a study of shared clonotypes between healthy human individuals. Here immunoSEQ multiplex PCR was the method, and the copy in TCRdb shows in-frame clones only, minus some. The sample consists of around 2.1 million clones, nearly 97% of them appearing once. Sequencing was carried out using naive CD4+ T cells sorted from blood. The receptors were gathered from a man younger than 30 in good health. Both conserved end residues are part of each CDR3. D genes are given only for firm matches. Expanded clones are given a class, and other clones once, few, many or no size at all.

V gene	clone size	D gene	J gene	CDR3 DNA	CDR3 protein
TRBV6-5	-	-	TRBJ2-7	TGTGCCAGCCAACGGACCCCGGGCGACGAGCAGTACTTC	CASQRTPGDEQYF
TRBV6-1	-	TRBD2	TRBJ2-7	TGTGCCAGCAGTGTACGGCTTGAGCGGGAGGTGTACGAGCAGTACTTC	CASSVRLEREVYEQYF
TRBV4-3	-	TRBD2	TRBJ2-7	TGCGCCAGCAGCCAAGCGTCGGGGGGGTTCCACGAGCAGTACTTC	CASSQASGGFHEQYF
TRBV11-2	-	-	TRBJ2-2	TGTGCCAGCAGCGAGGGGACCAAGGTGACCGGGGAGCTGTTTTTT	CASSEGTKVTGELFF
TRBV10-1	-	-	TRBJ2-1	TGCGCCAGCAGTGGGAATGGAGATTTTTGGTCCTTGGATGAGCAGTTCTTC	CASSGNGDFWSLDEQFF
TRBV28	-	-	TRBJ1-4	TGTGCCAGCAGTTCTCAGGGGCCGGGTAATGAAAAACTGTTTTTT	CASSSQGPGNEKLFF
TRBV28	-	TRBD2	TRBJ2-1	TGTGCCAGCAGTGCAGTAGCGGGGGGCCCCAATGAGCAGTTCTTC	CASSAVAGGPNEQFF
TRBV10-3	-	-	TRBJ2-7	TGTGCCATCCAAATCGAAGGGGGGACTCAGTCAGGGGTTAGCCCCTACGAGCAGTACTTC	CAIQIEGGTQSGVSPYEQYF
TRBV11-2	-	-	TRBJ1-3	TGTGCCAGCAGCTTACTCTCTGGAAACACCATATATTTT	CASSLLSGNTIYF
TRBV7-8	-	-	TRBJ1-4	TGTGCCAGCAGCTTAGACCGGGAGGGCGAAAAACTGTTTTTT	CASSLDREGEKLFF
TRBV7-9	-	TRBD2	TRBJ2-1	TGTGCCAGCACGCTAGCGGGAATGAATGAGCAGTTCTTC	CASTLAGMNEQFF
TRBV6-5	-	TRBD1	TRBJ1-5	TGTGCCACGGGACAGCGTGGTCAGCCCCAGCATTTT	CATGQRGQPQHF
TRBV7-9	once	-	TRBJ2-5	TGTGCCAGCAGCTTAGAGGCAGGACAAGAGACCCAGTACTTC	CASSLEAGQETQYF
TRBV6-1	-	TRBD1	TRBJ1-2	TGTGCCAGCAGTGCGACGACAGGGGTGAGATGGGGCTACACCTTC	CASSATTGVRWGYTF